A single sample gave rise to the 27 T cell receptor beta chains below, sequenced in a study of tumor-infiltrating lymphocytes in glioblastoma multiforme. Multiple V-beta primers and a C-beta primer amplified TCRB from RNA. MiXCR was run by TCRdb on the multiplex PCR reads, yielding one entry per CDR3 protein. The data contain more than 10,000 distinct CDR3 sequences, less than 75% of them singletons. Material for sequencing was brain tumor tissue. The receptors here all came from a male donor with glioblastoma.

A word on this clonotype: Germline is not matched at one junction end, which may reflect a read error. The chain joins TRBV11-2 to TRBJ2-3; D remains ambiguous. The CDR3 runs 14 residues. Germline loops: CDR1 SGHAT, CDR2 FQNNGV. The CDR3 coding sequence is TGTGCCGGCAGCTTAGATTGGTCATCAGATACGCAGTATTTC. Amino acid sequence: CAGSLDWSSDTQYF.

This chain's CDR3 is CSVRARSSYNEQFF. DNA for the CDR3: TGCAGCGTTAGAGCCCGAAGCTCCTACAATGAGCAGTTCTTC. The V gene is TRBV29-1, the J gene TRBJ2-1; D is ambiguous. The CDR3 length is 14 residues. Deletions cut 5 bases from V and 0 bases from J, with 11 bases between. CDR1 is SQVTM, CDR2 ANQGSEA, per germline.

The rearrangement uses TRBV20-1 and TRBJ1-1; D unresolved. Looked up from germline, CDR1 is DFQATT and CDR2 is SNEGSKA (reference sequence). This CDR3 spans 15 amino acids. Trimming cost V 0 bases and J 8 bases, with 19 bases left between them. The CDR3 DNA sequence: TGCAGTGCTAGAGATGAGGGTGGACTTGGGTCCGAAGCTTTCTTT. This encodes CSARDEGGLGSEAFF.

The sample holds a few counts of this clonotype. This may be a read error: a much more frequent sequence differs by one nucleotide. Because it lacks the conserved phenylalanine or tryptophan at the end, this CDR3 is likely a read error. This chain connects TRBV2 to TRBJ2-3, with TRBD2 matching 10 bases. Germline values: CDR1 SNHLY, CDR2 FYNNEI. After removal of 8 bases from V and 2 bases from J, the junction contained 10 bases not matched to a gene. The CDR3 length is 16 residues. The CDR3 loop is CASFSPLAGLTDTQYS. The CDR3 DNA reads as TGTGCCAGCTTTTCGCCACTAGCGGGACTCACAGATACGCAGTATTCT.

The rearrangement joins TRBV20-1 to TRBJ1-1; a possible D gene is TRBD1 (6 bases). Germline CDR1 is DFQATT and CDR2 is SNEGSKA (reference sequence). V lost 6 bases and J 6 bases, leaving 17 bases between the germline ends. The length of the CDR3 is 13 residues. In DNA, the CDR3 is TGCAGTGCCTCGGGGGGCGCCGGCCCTGAAGCTTTCTTT. Translating gives CSASGGAGPEAFF.

This clonotype was counted many times. Since a much larger clone is just one base distant, this may be a read error. J is TRBJ2-7 and V is TRBV7-8; weak D call: TRBD2 (5 bases). The V end lost 8 bases, the J end lost 5 bases, and 19 bases lay between the germline ends. In germline, CDR1 is SGHVS, CDR2 FQNEAQ. The CDR3 loop spans 14 amino acids. The CDR3 spells CASQLGTADHEQYF. The CDR3 coding sequence is TGTGCCAGCCAACTAGGAACAGCTGACCACGAGCAGTACTTC.

There are many counts of this clonotype. This chain links TRBV7-9 with TRBJ2-1; 9 nucleotides line up with TRBD1. Germline V gene lookup returns CDR1 SEHNR and CDR2 FQNEAQ (reference sequence). V gave up 0 bases and J gave up 8 bases; unmatched junction bases: 5. The CDR3 contains 15 residues. The CDR3 region is CASSLADRGIDEQFF. As DNA, the CDR3 is TGTGCCAGCAGCTTAGCGGACAGGGGAATCGATGAGCAGTTCTTC.

The chain is built from TRBV20-1 and TRBJ2-1; a possible D gene is TRBD2 (6 bases). The V and J ends lost 6 bases and 4 bases respectively, with 13 bases between them. The V gene's germline CDR1 is DFQATT and CDR2 SNEGSKA (reference sequence). The CDR3 sequence is 13 residues long. The CDR3 nucleotides are TGCAGTGCCCCCGGGACTGAATACAATGAGCAGTTCTTC. Its protein product is CSAPGTEYNEQFF.

Only a few counts were recorded for this clonotype. J is TRBJ2-2 and V is TRBV7-2; 7 nucleotides align to TRBD1. CDR1 is SGHTA and CDR2 is FQGNSA in the germline V gene. This CDR3 has 15 amino acids. The V gene end was trimmed by 6 bases and the J gene end by 5 bases; junction bases not matched to a gene: 9. The CDR3 DNA sequence: TGTGCCAGCAGTCGTTTAAGGGGGCGAACCGGGGAGCTGTTTTTT. Amino acid sequence: CASSRLRGRTGELFF.

The J gene is TRBJ2-3, the V gene TRBV20-1; TRBD2 matches 8 bases. V was clipped by 4 bases and J by 3 bases; unmatched bases: 9. The germline V gene has CDR1 DFQATT and CDR2 SNEGSKA (reference sequence). This CDR3 is 15 amino acids long. The CDR3 DNA is TGCAGTGCTACCTCAACGGGAGGGCCAACAGATACGCAGTATTTT. Protein sequence: CSATSTGGPTDTQYF.

For this clonotype: The CDR3 carries no conserved terminal phenylalanine or tryptophan, so it likely arises from a read error. This chain uses TRBV20-1 with TRBJ2-3; 8 nucleotides align to TRBD1. V shed 6 bases, J shed 7 bases, and the junction held 15 bases outside the gene matches. Per germline, CDR1 DFQATT and CDR2 SNEGSKA (reference sequence). The CDR3 is made up of 15 amino acids. CDR3 amino acids: CSALRTGTILNTQYV. As DNA, the CDR3 is TGCAGTGCCCTACGGACAGGGACAATCCTTAATACGCAGTATGTT.

With regard to this clonotype: The germline gene is not matched at one end of the junction; a read error may be the cause. The rearrangement joins TRBV28 to TRBJ2-1, with 9 bases fitting TRBD2. Looked up from germline, CDR1 is MDHEN and CDR2 is SYDVKM. The CDR3 contains 14 residues. In DNA form, the CDR3 reads TGTGCCACCATTTTGACTAGCGGCTACAATGATCAGTTCTTC. Translation gives CATILTSGYNDQFF.

CDR3 in amino acids: CASSPGTSFYNEQFF. DNA for the CDR3: TGTGCCAGCAGTCCCGGGACTAGCTTTTACAATGAGCAGTTCTTC. The J gene is TRBJ2-1, the V gene TRBV11-2, with TRBD2 identical over 9 bases. Germline V gives CDR1 SGHAT, CDR2 FQNNGV. Trimming removed 6 bases from V and 4 bases from J; junction bases left unmatched: 7. The CDR3 has 15 amino acids.

This clonotype was counted ten times or more. This sequence may be a read error, since a much larger clone differs from it by one base. The chain links TRBV24-1 to TRBJ2-1; TRBD2 matches at 10 bases. Germline V gene lookup returns CDR1 KGHDR and CDR2 SFDVKD. The CDR3 totals 15 residues. Germline trimming cut 4 bases from V and 9 bases from J; bases unmatched to any gene: 8. CDR3 in amino acids: CATSEGLVAGGEQFF. CDR3 sequence (DNA): TGTGCCACCAGTGAAGGTCTAGTAGCGGGAGGTGAGCAGTTCTTC.

By sample share, this clonotype is medium-sized. The rearrangement uses TRBV6-2 or TRBV6-3 and TRBJ1-1; D unclear. Germline V CDR1 and CDR2: MNHEY, SVGEGT. Trimming took off 4 bases at V and 0 bases at J, with 3 bases between the two ends. CDR3 length: 12 amino acids. CDR3: CASSLMNTEAFF. DNA for the CDR3: TGTGCCAGCAGTTTGATGAACACTGAAGCTTTCTTT.

The CDR3 sequence is CASSDRLNTEAFF. Written as DNA, the CDR3 is TGTGCCAGCAGCGACAGGTTGAACACTGAAGCTTTCTTT. The chain couples TRBV11-3 to TRBJ1-1; D possibly corresponds to TRBD1 (6 bases). V shed 5 bases and J shed 0 bases, with 7 bases lying between them. Germline V gives CDR1 SGHNT, CDR2 YENEEA. The CDR3 spans 13 residues.

The chain links TRBV6-2 or TRBV6-3 to TRBJ1-2; TRBD1 aligns across 7 bases. CDR1 and CDR2 from the germline V gene are MNHEY and SVGEGT. The junction had 11 bases not matched to a gene; V was cut back by 8 bases and J by 5 bases. The CDR3 has 14 residues. CDR3 amino acids: CASGKPGQKYGYTF. For the CDR3, the DNA is TGTGCCAGCGGCAAACCGGGACAGAAGTATGGCTACACCTTC.

By sample share, this clonotype is large. The V and J genes are TRBV29-1 and TRBJ2-7, with 7 bases aligning to TRBD1. The CDR3 loop spans 14 amino acids. Trimming removed 5 bases from V and 3 bases from J; junction bases left unmatched: 10. Germline CDR1 reads SQVTM; CDR2 reads ANQGSEA. The CDR3 bases are TGCAGCGTTCAAGGGACAGAGGGGTTCTACGAGCAGTACTTC. This translates into CSVQGTEGFYEQYF.

The chain couples TRBV6-1 to TRBJ1-2, with TRBD1 matching 8 bases. The V segment lost 2 bases and the J segment 4 bases; nucleotides outside the gene matches: 6. Germline-derived CDR1 and CDR2 are MNHNS and SASEGT. The CDR3 covers 15 residues. The CDR3 here is CASSEQTGGSYGYTF. CDR3 coding DNA: TGTGCCAGCAGTGAACAAACAGGGGGTTCCTATGGCTACACCTTC.

The chain combines TRBV20-1 with TRBJ2-7; D perhaps matches TRBD2 (6 bases). Between the trimmed V and J ends, which lost 4 bases and 7 bases, there was a span of 23 bases. Germline CDR1 DFQATT, CDR2 SNEGSKA (reference sequence). The CDR3 is 15 residues long. CDR3 DNA sequence: TGCAGTGCTATAGAAGGGACTTCGGATGGTTATGAGCAGTACTTC. This codes for CSAIEGTSDGYEQYF.

A word on this clonotype: One junction end disagrees with the germline gene, perhaps due to a read error. The V and J genes are TRBV6-1 and TRBJ1-1, with D hard to call. The CDR3 covers 13 residues. Germline assignment: CDR1 MNHNS and CDR2 SASEGT. CDR3 coding DNA: TGTGCCAGCAGTGAACCCTGGAACACTGAAACTTTCTTT. Residues: CASSEPWNTETFF.

This clonotype was counted a few times. The chain uses TRBV29-1 and TRBJ2-2; D gene unclear. The CDR3 length is 10 residues. V lost 6 bases and J lost 4, with 3 bases in between. Germline CDR1 and CDR2: SQVTM and ANQGSEA. This chain's CDR3 is CSVLTGELFF. The CDR3 DNA follows: TGCAGCGTCCTCACCGGGGAGCTGTTTTTT.

With respect to this clonotype: The CDR3 does not close with the conserved phenylalanine or tryptophan, likely indicating a read error. The CDR3 sequence: CASSPRGNQSQHL. DNA for the CDR3: TGCGCCAGCAGCCCGAGGGGAAATCAGTCCCAGCATCTT. The rearrangement uses TRBV5-1 and TRBJ1-5; tentatively, D is TRBD1 (5 bases). The CDR3 is made up of 13 amino acids. Germline loops: CDR1 SGHRS, CDR2 YFSETQ.

This chain joins TRBV4-1 and TRBJ2-3, with unresolved D. Trimming removed 5 bases from V and 4 bases from J, with 10 bases in between. Per germline, CDR1 MGHRA and CDR2 YSYEKL. The CDR3 covers 13 residues. The CDR3 is CASSFGVSDTQYF. In DNA, the CDR3 is TGCGCCAGCAGCTTCGGTGTTTCAGATACGCAGTATTTT.

Turning to this clonotype: Compared with germline, one end of the junction differs, possibly owing to a read error. The J gene is TRBJ2-1, the V gene TRBV11-2; the match to TRBD1 covers 7 bases. The CDR3 loop spans 17 amino acids. Germline V gene lookup returns CDR1 SGHAT and CDR2 FQNNGV. CDR3 bases: TGCGCCAGCAGCTTAGCAGTAAGGGGGCCCTCGCGCAGTGAGCAGTTCTTC. Translated: CASSLAVRGPSRSEQFF.

Sample share makes this clonotype large. The chain joins TRBV29-1 to TRBJ2-2, with 11 bases aligning to TRBD1. The CDR3 spans 14 residues. CDR1 and CDR2 from the germline V gene are SQVTM and ANQGSEA. Trimming cost V 4 bases and J 6 bases; bases outside gene matches: 4. Here the CDR3 reads CSVAPGQGAGELFF. The CDR3 DNA sequence: TGCAGCGTTGCGCCGGGACAGGGGGCCGGGGAGCTGTTTTTT.

The chain combines TRBV20-1 with TRBJ1-2; a possible D gene is TRBD1 (5 bases). The germline V and J ends were trimmed by 1 base and 4 bases, with 10 bases remaining between them. The CDR3 contains 13 residues. Germline CDR1 DFQATT, CDR2 SNEGSKA (reference sequence). The CDR3 DNA reads as TGCAGTGCTAGAGTCCAGGGATTCTATGGCTACACCTTC. It codes for CSARVQGFYGYTF.